The source of this T cell receptor (beta chain) is a study of post-analysis software for immune sequencing data. About the study: The study covered relapsing-remitting, secondary progressive and progressive-relapsing courses of multiple sclerosis. Study observations and caveats: Patients showed TRBV5-6, TRBV5-1 and TRBV20-1 among five TRBV segments more frequent than in controls. Samples sharing a preparation batch grouped tightly together when assessed by F measure. Normalized Chao1 diversity in multiple sclerosis patients fell significantly below that of controls.

With respect to this clonotype: Its antigen is not identified.

Germline assignment: CDR1 SGHRS and CDR2 YFSETQ. The V end lost 0 bases, the J end lost 5 bases, and 8 bases lay between the germline ends. The CDR3 loop spans 14 amino acids. Each TCR beta cDNA library carried unique molecular identifiers. There were about 0.85 to 10 million T cells, and approximately 500,000 cDNA molecules came from them. TCRdb itself ran the PCR reads through MiXCR, one entry per CDR3 protein. The sample includes about 200,000 distinct CDR3 sequences, about 30% seen only once; the top ten take 3% to 4%. The sample consisted of blood. V and J are TRBV5-1 and TRBJ1-4; no definite D call. The receptor comes from a girl under 18 with multiple sclerosis. This chain's CDR3 is CASSLAQENEKLFF. The CDR3, as DNA: TGCGCCAGCAGCTTGGCTCAGGAGAATGAAAAACTGTTTTTT.